The 8 T cell receptor beta chains below were found in one sample sequenced in a study of T-cell memory formation after mild COVID-19. From the 5' RACE reads, TCRdb called clonotypes with MiXCR, one entry per CDR3 protein. The table shows 95,000 to 120,000 distinct CDR3 sequences, with about 20% occurring only once. The sequenced material came from PBMCs or a T cell subset sorted from them (not recorded which). Every receptor here comes from a man aged 18 to 29 who had mild COVID-19 (a few samples of this study predate the infection). Cell type and time point are not known.

This clonotype appeared a few times. This chain connects TRBV9 to TRBJ2-2, with 9 bases identical to TRBD1. The CDR3 spans 14 residues. With 4 bases clipped from V and 6 bases from J, the junction kept 4 bases outside the gene matches. Looked up from germline, CDR1 is SGDLS and CDR2 is YYNGEE. Written as DNA, the CDR3 is TGTGCCAGCAGCCGGGACAGGGTCTCCGGGGAGCTGTTTTTT. This gives the protein CASSRDRVSGELFF.

The CDR3 sequence: CASSLTGGAAGELFF. The CDR3 nucleotides read TGTGCCAGCAGCTTGACAGGGGGCGCCGCCGGGGAGCTGTTTTTT. This chain uses TRBV11-1 with TRBJ2-2; 10 bases are shared with TRBD1. V shed 3 bases and J 6 bases; nucleotides not matched to a gene: 4. From germline, CDR1 is SGHAT and CDR2 FQDESV (reference sequence). The CDR3 totals 15 residues.

The chain recombines TRBV4-1 with TRBJ2-3, with D perhaps assigned TRBD1 or TRBD2 (7 bases each). This CDR3 spans 14 amino acids. Per the germline V gene, CDR1 is MGHRA and CDR2 is YSYEKL. V was trimmed by 3 bases and J by 4 bases, leaving 11 bases between them. The CDR3: CASSHPGGADTQYF. DNA for the CDR3: TGCGCCAGCAGCCACCCAGGGGGGGCAGATACGCAGTATTTT.

This clonotype has a handful of counts. The CDR3 region has the DNA TGTGCCAGCAGCGTTGGGACTAGCGGTGCCTACAATGAGCAGTTCTTC. Translating it yields CASSVGTSGAYNEQFF. The V gene is TRBV9, the J gene TRBJ2-1, with 11 positions matching TRBD2. Germline V gene data show CDR1 as SGDLS and CDR2 as YYNGEE. The CDR3 consists of 16 residues. J gave up 2 bases and V 2 bases, and 3 bases lay outside the gene matches.

This clonotype was seen a few times. This sequence joins TRBV6-6 and TRBJ2-5; TRBD2 might be the D (6 bases). V lost 0 bases and J lost 3, with 11 bases in between. CDR3 length equals 15 residues. Germline V lookup: CDR1 MNHNY, CDR2 SVGAGI (reference sequence). The CDR3 DNA sequence: TGTGCCAGCAGTTACTCCGTACTAGCAGAAGAGACCCAGTACTTC. It translates to CASSYSVLAEETQYF.

This chain joins TRBV7-9 and TRBJ1-1; no clear D. V was trimmed by 5 bases and J by 5 bases, leaving 9 bases between them. This CDR3 is 12 amino acids long. CDR1 is SEHNR and CDR2 is FQNEAQ in the germline V gene (reference sequence). In DNA, the CDR3 is TGTGCCAGCAGCGCGGACGCGACTGAAGCTTTCTTT. As protein: CASSADATEAFF.

This clonotype was detected a few times. This sequence joins TRBV4-1 and TRBJ1-1; D might be TRBD1 (6 bases). This CDR3 comprises 15 residues. V was trimmed by 3 bases and J by 5 bases, leaving 16 bases between them. Germline CDR1 reads MGHRA; CDR2 reads YSYEKL. CDR3 region: CASSQEGRGATEAFF. CDR3 in DNA: TGCGCCAGCAGCCAGGAGGGCCGGGGGGCTACTGAAGCTTTCTTT.

This sequence joins TRBV19 and TRBJ1-1; D uncertain. The CDR3 length is 12 residues. V shed 6 bases and J shed 4 bases, with 9 bases lying between them. The germline V gene encodes CDR1 LNHDA and CDR2 SQIVND (reference sequence). DNA for the CDR3: TGTGCCAGTAGGGGGTTCAGCACTGAAGCTTTCTTT. It specifies CASRGFSTEAFF. The whole variable domain, filled in from reference TRBV19 and TRBJ1-1, reads DGGITQSPKYLFRKEGQNVTLSCEQNLNHDAMYWYRQDPGQGLRLIYYSQIVNDFQKGDIAEGYSVSREKKESFPLTVTSAQKNPTAFYLCASRGFSTEAFFGQGTRLTVV.